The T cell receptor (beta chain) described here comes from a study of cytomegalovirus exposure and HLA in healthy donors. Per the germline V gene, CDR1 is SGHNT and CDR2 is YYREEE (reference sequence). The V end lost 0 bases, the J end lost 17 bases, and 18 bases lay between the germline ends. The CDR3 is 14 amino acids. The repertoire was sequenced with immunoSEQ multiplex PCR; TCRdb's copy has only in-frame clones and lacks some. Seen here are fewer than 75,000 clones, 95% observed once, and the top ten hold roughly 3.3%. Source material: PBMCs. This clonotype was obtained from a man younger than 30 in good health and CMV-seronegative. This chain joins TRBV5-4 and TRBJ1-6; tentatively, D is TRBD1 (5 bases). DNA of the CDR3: TGTGCCAGCAGCTTGGTCGGAGAGCCCTCGACAGTCCACTTT. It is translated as CASSLVGEPSTVHF.